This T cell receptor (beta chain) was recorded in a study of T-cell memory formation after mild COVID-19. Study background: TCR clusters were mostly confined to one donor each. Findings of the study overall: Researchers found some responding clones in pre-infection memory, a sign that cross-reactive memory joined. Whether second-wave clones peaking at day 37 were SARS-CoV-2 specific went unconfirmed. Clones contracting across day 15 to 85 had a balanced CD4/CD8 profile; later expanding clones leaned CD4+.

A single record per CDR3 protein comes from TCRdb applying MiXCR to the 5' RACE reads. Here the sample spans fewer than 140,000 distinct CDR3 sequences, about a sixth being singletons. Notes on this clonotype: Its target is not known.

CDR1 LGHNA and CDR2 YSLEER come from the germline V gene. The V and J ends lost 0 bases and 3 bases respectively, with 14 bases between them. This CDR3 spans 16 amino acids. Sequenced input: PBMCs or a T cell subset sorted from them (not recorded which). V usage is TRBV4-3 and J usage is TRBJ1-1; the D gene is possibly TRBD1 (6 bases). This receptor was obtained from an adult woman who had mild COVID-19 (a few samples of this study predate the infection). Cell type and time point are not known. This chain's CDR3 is CASSQDRQEGDTEAFF. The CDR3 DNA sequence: TGCGCCAGCAGCCAAGATAGACAGGAGGGAGACACTGAAGCTTTCTTT.